This T cell receptor (beta chain) came from a study of T cell responses to AZD1222 COVID-19 vaccine. CDR1 ENHRY and CDR2 SYGVKD come from the germline V gene. V shed 5 bases and J shed 4 bases, with 7 bases lying between them. The CDR3 runs to 12 residues. Assay used: immunoSEQ multiplex PCR; TCRdb lists only in-frame clones, some missing. The sample has some 140,000 clones, about 94% seen once. This specimen consisted of peripheral blood, obtained on day 0 of AZD1222 vaccination. This chain links TRBV10-3 with TRBJ2-3; D is ambiguous. The receptor's source is an adult in good health. Written as DNA, the CDR3 is TGTGCCATCAGTCACGAGTCAGATACGCAGTATTTT. Its protein is CAISHESDTQYF.